What follows are 27 T cell receptor beta chains derived from one specimen sequenced in a study of blood T cells in healthy people across ages. With a J-beta primer mix and a sample-barcoded 5' primer, a second PCR ran about 6 to 11 cycles. Each CDR3 protein gets one entry after TCRdb re-called the 5' RACE reads with MiXCR. The sample has about 1.5 million distinct CDR3 sequences; roughly two fifths are singletons. The sample taken for sequencing was blood. The receptors were sampled from a woman between 18 and 30 years old in good health.

This CDR3 is CASSQESLAGDTGELFF. DNA for the CDR3: TGCGCCAGCAGCCAAGAAAGTCTAGCGGGGGACACCGGGGAGCTGTTTTTT. The V call is TRBV4-3, the J call TRBJ2-2; 10 positions agree with TRBD2. The J segment lost 3 bases and the V segment lost 0 bases, leaving 4 bases of the junction unmatched. The V gene's germline CDR1 is LGHNA and CDR2 YSLEER. The CDR3 covers 17 residues.

The DNA for the CDR3 is TGTGCCAGCAGTCCCCACACAGATGAAGCTTTCTTT. Translation gives CASSPHTDEAFF. The chain has TRBV12-3 or TRBV12-4 and TRBJ1-1; no clear D gene. This CDR3 spans 12 amino acids. V was trimmed by 5 bases and J by 7 bases, leaving 11 bases between them.

This clonotype occurred many times. The chain joins TRBV20-1 to TRBJ2-1; a possible D gene is TRBD2 (6 bases). With 7 bases removed from V and 3 bases from J, the gap between germline ends came to 13 bases. The CDR3 is 13 residues long. Per germline, CDR1 DFQATT and CDR2 SNEGSKA (reference sequence). CDR3 nucleotides: TGCAGTGTACTAGGAGGGGACTACAATGAGCAGTTCTTC. Translating it yields CSVLGGDYNEQFF.

The chain carries TRBV27 and TRBJ1-5; D not certain. Trimming removed 8 bases at V and 7 bases at J, with 12 bases between. Germline V CDR1 and CDR2: MNHEY, SMNVEV (reference sequence). This CDR3 region has 12 residues. The chain's CDR3 is CASGDRGQPQHF. In DNA, the CDR3 is TGTGCCAGCGGCGATCGTGGCCAGCCCCAGCATTTT.

This chain connects TRBV12-3 or TRBV12-4 to TRBJ2-1; 11 nucleotides align to TRBD2. This CDR3 has 15 residues. Trimming cost V 6 bases and J 6 bases; bases outside gene matches: 7. The CDR3 coding sequence is TGTGCCAGCAGGGGGGGGACTAGCGGTCTCAATGAGCAGTTCTTC. Amino acid sequence: CASRGGTSGLNEQFF.

The rearrangement uses TRBV4-1 and TRBJ1-1; no reliable D call. The CDR3 extends over 15 amino acids. V gave up 8 bases and J gave up 4 bases, with 20 bases separating them. CDR1 is MGHRA and CDR2 is YSYEKL in the germline V gene. The CDR3 reads CASSPTELMGTEAFF. The CDR3 DNA reads as TGCGCCAGCTCCCCCACAGAGTTGATGGGCACTGAAGCTTTCTTT.

The sample holds one count of this clonotype. The chain is built from TRBV7-2 and TRBJ2-4; a weak D match, TRBD2 (7 bases). The J call may be incorrect, as the DNA end agrees better with TRBJ2-7. There are 18 residues in the CDR3. Germline CDR1 and CDR2: SGHTA and FQGNSA. CDR3: CASSLVGYGGRHIYEQYF. CDR3 in DNA: TGTGCCAGCAGCTTAGTTGGTTACGGGGGGCGCCATATCTACGAGCAGTACTTC.

This clonotype was seen only a few times. V is TRBV6-2 or TRBV6-3 and J is TRBJ1-2; D is uncertain. Germline V gene sequence: CDR1 MNHEY, CDR2 SVGEGT. V shed 4 bases and J shed 10 bases, with 10 bases lying between them. This CDR3 region has 11 residues. The CDR3 DNA reads TGTGCCAGCAGTTGCCCTGCCTCCTACACCTTC. Translated: CASSCPASYTF.

The rearrangement uses TRBV6-1 and TRBJ1-5; 11 bases fit TRBD1. V shed 6 bases and J 4 bases; nucleotides not matched to a gene: 5. From germline, CDR1 is MNHNS and CDR2 SASEGT. The CDR3 totals 15 residues. The CDR3 sequence: CASSRTGGRNQPQHF. The CDR3, as DNA: TGTGCCAGCAGCCGGACAGGGGGCAGGAATCAGCCCCAGCATTTT.

DNA for the CDR3: TGTGCCAGCAGTCAAATGGAGGGAGGCTCCCTCAAGGAGCAGTTCTTC. It is translated as CASSQMEGGSLKEQFF. The rearrangement joins TRBV25-1 to TRBJ2-1, with D perhaps TRBD2 (6 bases). This CDR3 contains 16 residues. CDR1 MGHDK and CDR2 SYGVNS come from the germline V gene. V lost 5 bases to trimming and J lost 10 bases, with 24 bases between them.

The chain joins TRBV6-2 or TRBV6-3 to TRBJ2-4; D ambiguous. Judging by the DNA end, TRBJ2-7 fits better; the J call may be wrong. The CDR3 extends over 13 amino acids. The germline CDR1 and CDR2 sequences are MNHEY and SVGEGT. Here the CDR3 DNA reads TGTGCCAGCTACCGGACCGGACGGGACGAGCAGTACTTC. Its protein product is CASYRTGRDEQYF.

This chain connects TRBV12-3 or TRBV12-4 to TRBJ2-1; no clear D gene. This CDR3 comprises 14 residues. The V and J ends lost 5 bases and 2 bases respectively, with 10 bases between them. CDR3 bases: TGTGCCAGCAGTGTAAGGACGACCTACAATGAGCAGTTCTTC. Encoded protein: CASSVRTTYNEQFF.

V usage is TRBV28 and J usage is TRBJ2-4; TRBD1 agrees at 7 bases. V lost 5 bases to trimming and J lost 0 bases; unmatched junction nucleotides: 4. From germline, CDR1 is MDHEN and CDR2 SYDVKM. The CDR3 spans 15 residues. The CDR3: CASSPGQPAKNIQYF. In DNA form, the CDR3 reads TGTGCCAGCAGTCCGGGACAGCCAGCCAAAAACATTCAGTACTTC.

The chain is built from TRBV7-9 and TRBJ1-2; the D is unclear. Germline V CDR1 and CDR2: SEHNR, FQNEAQ (reference sequence). This CDR3 region has 14 residues. V was cut by 1 base and J by 8 bases, with 14 bases left in between. The CDR3 here is CASSLVAVPDGYTF. The CDR3 DNA is TGTGCCAGCAGCTTAGTTGCCGTTCCGGACGGCTACACCTTC.

This chain links TRBV27 with TRBJ1-4, with D unresolved. This CDR3 is 15 amino acids long. The germline V and J ends were trimmed by 0 bases and 4 bases, with 9 bases remaining between them. CDR1 is MNHEY, CDR2 SMNVEV, per germline (reference sequence). The CDR3 sequence: CASSLSWGGNEKLFF. The CDR3 coding sequence is TGTGCCAGCAGTTTATCTTGGGGAGGTAATGAAAAACTGTTTTTT.

The table lists this clonotype with a few counts. The chain couples TRBV6-5 to TRBJ2-1; 9 bases line up with TRBD1. The CDR3 contains 16 residues. After removal of 0 bases from V and 4 bases from J, the junction contained 4 bases not matched to a gene. Germline V gives CDR1 MNHEY, CDR2 SVGAGI. The CDR3 DNA reads as TGTGCCAGCAGTTACTCCGGTGGACAGGGGTACAATGAGCAGTTCTTC. It yields the protein CASSYSGGQGYNEQFF.

The V gene is TRBV5-1, the J gene TRBJ2-7; 8 bases are a match to TRBD2. V was pared by 0 bases and J by 7 bases, with 12 bases of the junction left unmatched. Germline-derived CDR1 and CDR2 are SGHRS and YFSETQ. This CDR3 is 16 amino acids long. The CDR3 protein is CASSLEWLAGRNEQYF. For the CDR3, the DNA is TGCGCCAGCAGCTTGGAGTGGTTAGCGGGGAGAAATGAGCAGTACTTC.

The chain is built from TRBV7-9 and TRBJ2-1; TRBD2 matches at 10 bases. V was pared by 5 bases and J by 8 bases, with 12 bases of the junction left unmatched. Germline V lookup: CDR1 SEHNR, CDR2 FQNEAQ (reference sequence). The CDR3 length is 16 residues. The CDR3 spells CASSVGSGTSVDEQFF. In DNA, the CDR3 is TGTGCCAGCAGCGTGGGGTCCGGGACTAGCGTCGATGAGCAGTTCTTC.

The chain combines TRBV28 with TRBJ1-1; 7 bases map to TRBD1. CDR3 length equals 15 residues. CDR1 and CDR2 from the germline V gene are MDHEN and SYDVKM. J was trimmed by 1 base and V by 0 bases; bases with no gene match: 2. CDR3 nucleotide sequence: TGTGCCAGCAGTTTATGGGGGACAGCGAACACTGAAGCTTTCTTT. Amino acid sequence: CASSLWGTANTEAFF.

In this sample, this clonotype turned up once. The rearrangement joins TRBV6-5 to TRBJ2-5; D tentatively fits TRBD1 or TRBD2 (5 bases each). Germline CDR1 reads MNHEY; CDR2 reads SVGAGI. This CDR3 has 16 amino acids. Trimming removed 2 bases at V and 2 bases at J, with 15 bases between. Here the CDR3 DNA reads TGTGCCAGCAGTTACGATTTCCGAGGGGATCAAGAGACCCAGTACTTC. It is translated as CASSYDFRGDQETQYF.

This clonotype was observed once. The chain employs TRBV7-9 and TRBJ1-1, with 8 nucleotides matching TRBD1. The trim removed 1 base at V and 2 bases at J, leaving 12 bases unmatched. CDR1 is SEHNR, CDR2 FQNEAQ, per germline (reference sequence). The length of the CDR3 is 18 residues. This CDR3 reads CASSLGGGTGNLNTEAFF. The CDR3 DNA sequence: TGTGCCAGCAGCTTAGGAGGTGGGACAGGAAATCTTAACACTGAAGCTTTCTTT.

The V and J genes are TRBV20-1 and TRBJ2-7; D perhaps matches TRBD2 (6 bases). V lost 0 bases to trimming and J lost 4 bases, with 10 bases between them. CDR3 size: 13 residues. CDR1 DFQATT and CDR2 SNEGSKA come from the germline V gene (reference sequence). CDR3 nucleotides: TGCAGTGCTAGAGATCGACGGGAGTACGAGCAGTACTTC. This gives the protein CSARDRREYEQYF.

The chain links TRBV5-6 to TRBJ2-5; the D is unclear. Deletions cut 5 bases from V and 11 bases from J, with 16 bases between. The CDR3 is made up of 12 amino acids. CDR1 is SGHDT, CDR2 YYEEEE, per germline. CDR3 loop: CASRRSPNEQYF. In DNA, the CDR3 is TGTGCCAGCAGGAGGAGTCCCAATGAGCAGTACTTC. The full variable domain, with the rest looked up from reference TRBV5-6 and TRBJ2-5, is DAGVTQSPTHLIKTRGQQVTLRCSPKSGHDTVSWYQQALGQGPQFIFQYYEEEERQRGNFPDRFSGHQFPNYSSELNVNALLLGDSALYLCASRRSPNEQYFGPGTRLLVL.

This chain joins TRBV4-1 and TRBJ2-3; the D gene is possibly TRBD2 (6 bases). The CDR3 totals 15 residues. Trimming removed 8 bases from V and 2 bases from J, with 17 bases in between. Germline CDR1 and CDR2: MGHRA and YSYEKL. The CDR3 nucleotides read TGCGCCAGCGACCGCGGGACTCAATTCACAGATACGCAGTATTTT. Amino acids: CASDRGTQFTDTQYF.

The J gene is TRBJ2-7, the V gene TRBV3-1, with unresolved D. Trimming took off 7 bases at V and 0 bases at J, with 10 bases between the two ends. Germline lookup yields CDR1 LGHDT and CDR2 YNNKEL (reference sequence). The CDR3 has 13 amino acids. The CDR3 nucleotides are TGTGCCAGCAAGCCCTTGCTCTCCTACGAGCAGTACTTC. The encoded protein is CASKPLLSYEQYF.

In its sample, this clonotype was seen a few times. This chain joins TRBV28 and TRBJ2-7; no definite D call. Trimming took 7 bases from V and 4 from J, leaving 11 bases between them. This CDR3 has 12 amino acids. CDR1 and CDR2 from the germline V gene are MDHEN and SYDVKM. CDR3 sequence: CASKAALYEQYF. In nucleotides, the CDR3 is TGTGCCAGCAAGGCAGCGTTATACGAGCAGTACTTC.

With regard to this clonotype: Germline and junction disagree at one end, which may indicate a read error. The genes are TRBV7-8 and TRBJ2-5, with TRBD1 matching over 7 bases. CDR3 length equals 14 residues. In germline, CDR1 is SGHVS, CDR2 FQNEAQ. The CDR3 DNA is TGTACCAGCAGATGGGACAGACTCCAAGAGACCCAGTACTTC. This translates into CTSRWDRLQETQYF.